Following are 8 T cell receptor beta chains from one sample sequenced in a study of regulatory T cells in long-lasting Graves disease. Arm-PCR of CDR3 regions with iRepertoire HTBI primers generated TCR beta libraries. One entry per CDR3 protein results from TCRdb running MiXCR on the multiplex PCR reads. Of hundreds of thousands of distinct CDR3 sequences listed, 25% to 35% are singletons. Time point described: persistent/refractory GD, antithyroid drugs over 5 years with positive TRAb. There was RNA extracted from PBMCs, and the TCR library was made from it. The sample here was peripheral blood mononuclear cells (PBMCs), taken when the disease was refractory, from a patient treated with antithyroid drugs. The source of these receptors is a female donor with Graves disease.

This clonotype was picked up many times. The gene calls are TRBV11-2 and TRBJ1-2, with a tentative D call TRBD1 (5 bases). Trimming took off 3 bases at V and 2 bases at J, with 13 bases between the two ends. CDR3 length: 15 residues. Germline values: CDR1 SGHAT, CDR2 FQNNGV. DNA of the CDR3: TGTGCCAGCAGCTTGGAAGGGGCAGGGAACTATGGCTACACCTTC. Its translation: CASSLEGAGNYGYTF.

The V call is TRBV9, the J call TRBJ1-2; D call uncertain. The V end was cut by 3 bases, the J end by 4 bases, with 16 bases between. The CDR3 loop spans 15 amino acids. Germline assignment: CDR1 SGDLS and CDR2 YYNGEE. The DNA of the CDR3 is TGTGCCAGCAGCGGGGCGGGAAGCGAAGGCTATGGCTACACCTTC. This gives the protein CASSGAGSEGYGYTF.

The rearrangement joins TRBV30 to TRBJ1-1; D unresolved. V gave up 1 base and J gave up 11 bases, with 11 bases separating them. This CDR3 has 11 amino acids. The germline CDR1 and CDR2 sequences are GTSNPN and SVGIG (reference sequence). The CDR3 bases are TGTGCCTGGAGTGCGAAACATAATGCTTTCTTT. This encodes CAWSAKHNAFF.

In the case of this clonotype: It may be a read error: a sequence one base away is much more abundant. The chain has TRBV28 and TRBJ1-1, with D perhaps matching TRBD1 (5 bases). Germline-derived CDR1 and CDR2 are MDHEN and SYDVKM. The CDR3 runs to 13 residues. Trimming took off 9 bases at V and 7 bases at J, with 18 bases between the two ends. CDR3 in amino acids: CASLSGRFIEAFF. CDR3 nucleotides: TGTGCCAGTTTATCAGGGAGGTTCATTGAAGCTTTCTTT.

The V call is TRBV4-1, the J call TRBJ1-1, with D possibly TRBD1 on 5 matching bases. The length of the CDR3 is 14 residues. From germline, CDR1 is MGHRA and CDR2 YSYEKL. V was shortened by 1 base and J by 11 bases, with 17 bases between the two germline ends. The CDR3 DNA is TGCGCCAGCAGCCAAGTTGGTCCGGGGCTAGAGGCTTTCTTT. The encoded protein is CASSQVGPGLEAFF.

The rearrangement uses TRBV20-1 and TRBJ2-7; 8 nucleotides line up with TRBD2. This CDR3 contains 14 residues. Germline CDR1 DFQATT, CDR2 SNEGSKA (reference sequence). The J segment lost 2 bases and the V segment lost 5 bases, leaving 8 bases of the junction unmatched. The CDR3 nucleotides read TGCAGTGCTCCCCGGGAGGGGGTAGCCTACGAGCAGTACTTC. It encodes CSAPREGVAYEQYF.

This chain uses TRBV28 with TRBJ2-3, with TRBD2 identical over 7 bases. Germline V CDR1 and CDR2: MDHEN, SYDVKM. This CDR3 is built from 14 residues. V was clipped by 3 bases and J by 4 bases; unmatched bases: 4. The CDR3 coding sequence is TGTGCCAGCAGTTTTCAGGGAGGGTCAGATACGCAGTATTTT. Protein product: CASSFQGGSDTQYF.

The J gene is TRBJ2-7, the V gene TRBV3-1, with a weak D call TRBD1 (5 bases). CDR3 length equals 15 residues. Trimming took 4 bases from V and 0 from J, leaving 13 bases between them. Germline V gene lookup returns CDR1 LGHDT and CDR2 YNNKEL (reference sequence). This CDR3 reads CASSLTVQGSYEQYF. The CDR3 nucleotides read TGTGCCAGCAGCCTGACAGTGCAGGGCTCCTACGAGCAGTACTTC.